The source of this T cell receptor beta chain is a study of OX40 agonist ivuxolimab in advanced cancers. Study context: Patient treatment consisted of intravenous ivuxolimab administration every 2 weeks at 0.01 to 10 mg/kg. Of the patients, three showed partial responses, one with hepatocellular carcinoma and two with cutaneous melanoma.

The CDR3 totals 14 residues. Between the trimmed V and J ends, which lost 8 bases and 5 bases, there was a span of 18 bases. CDR1 and CDR2 (germline): MNHNS, SASEGT. TCRdb keeps only in-frame clones here, not all; method: immunoSEQ multiplex PCR. The table has 55,000 to 70,000 clones, 85% seen once. The TCR originated in an adult with an advanced solid tumor such as melanoma, head and neck, liver or kidney cancer. The V call is TRBV6-1, the J call TRBJ2-5; possibly TRBD1 for D (5 bases). The starting material was CD4+ or CD8+ T cells sorted from blood, obtained in a trial of the OX40 agonist ivuxolimab. The CDR3 sequence: CASGALQRLETQYF. The CDR3 DNA follows: TGTGCCAGCGGGGCCTTGCAGCGCTTGGAGACCCAGTACTTC.